This T cell receptor (beta chain) was captured in a study of blood T cell repertoires in COVID-19. Study information: There were acute and convalescent COVID-19 samples, and they came from the United States, Italy and Spain. Sample material is recorded as cDNA or gDNA derived from T cells, B-cell-depleted T cells, or PBMCs.

This CDR3 contains 12 residues. Per the germline V gene, CDR1 is MDHEN and CDR2 is SYDVKM. V lost 6 bases, J lost 4 bases, and 9 bases lay in between. In the original analysis: For nucleated cells, counts were estimated from reference gene primer amplification. Data came from immunoSEQ multiplex PCR; TCRdb stores just in-frame clones and leaves some out. V and J calls plus clone size are reproduced from that table; the DNA served to infer D and trimming. The sample lists roughly 120,000 clones, 70% to 80% occurring once. The genes are TRBV28 and TRBJ1-2; D remains unclear. Sequencing used peripheral blood. The receptor comes from a man aged 50 to 59 with acute or convalescent COVID-19. CDR3 residues: CASSLRGYGYTF. The CDR3 coding sequence is TGTGCCAGCAGCCTTCGGGGCTATGGCTACACCTTC.